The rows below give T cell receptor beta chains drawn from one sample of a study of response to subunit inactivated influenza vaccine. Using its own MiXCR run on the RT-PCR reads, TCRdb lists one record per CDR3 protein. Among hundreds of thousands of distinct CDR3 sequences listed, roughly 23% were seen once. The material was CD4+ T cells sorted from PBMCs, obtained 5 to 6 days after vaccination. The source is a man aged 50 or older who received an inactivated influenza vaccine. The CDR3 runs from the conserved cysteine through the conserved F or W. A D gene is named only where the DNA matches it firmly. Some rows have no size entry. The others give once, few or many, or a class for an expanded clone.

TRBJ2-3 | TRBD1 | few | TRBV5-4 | CASSSDPGQTDTQYF | TGTGCCAGCAGCTCCGATCCGGGACAGACCGATACGCAGTATTTT
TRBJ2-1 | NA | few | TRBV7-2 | CASSRGGDPYNEQFF | TGTGCCAGCAGCCGAGGGGGGGATCCCTACAATGAGCAGTTCTTC
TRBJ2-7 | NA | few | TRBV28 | CASSLPDRGYEQYF | TGTGCCAGCAGTTTGCCGGATCGGGGGTACGAGCAGTACTTC
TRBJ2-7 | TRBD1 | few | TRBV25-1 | CASGTVYEQYF | TGTGCCAGCGGGACAGTGTACGAGCAGTACTTC
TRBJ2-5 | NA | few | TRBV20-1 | CSARPTDWYQETQYF | TGCAGTGCTAGACCCACCGACTGGTACCAAGAGACCCAGTACTTC
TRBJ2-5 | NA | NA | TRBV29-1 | CSVDSGRRETQYF | TGCAGCGTTGACTCCGGTAGGAGAGAGACCCAGTACTTC
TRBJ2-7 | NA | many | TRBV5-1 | CASSLYGYEQYF | TGCGCCAGCAGCTTGTACGGTTACGAGCAGTACTTC
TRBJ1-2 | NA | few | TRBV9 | CASSVGGFYGYTF | TGTGCCAGCAGCGTAGGAGGGTTCTATGGCTACACCTTC
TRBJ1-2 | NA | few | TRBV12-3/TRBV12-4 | CASSRDSYYGYTF | TGTGCCAGCAGTCGAGACAGTTACTATGGCTACACCTTC
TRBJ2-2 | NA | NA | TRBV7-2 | CASGLGRNTGELFF | TGTGCCAGCGGATTGGGGCGGAACACCGGGGAGCTGTTTTTT
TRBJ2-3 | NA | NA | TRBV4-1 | CASSPRENTDTQYF | TGCGCCAGCAGCCCCCGGGAGAACACAGATACGCAGTATTTT